Listed below are T cell receptor beta chains from one sample, sequenced in a study of blood T cell repertoires in COVID-19. Sequenced by immunoSEQ multiplex PCR; TCRdb stores in-frame clones only, minus some. The table includes 340,000 or so clones, 65% to 85% detected once. The sequenced sample consisted of peripheral blood. These receptors all come from a man younger than 40 with active or convalescent COVID-19. Each CDR3 is given with its conserved first and last residue. Each record gives: clone size, J gene, V gene, CDR3 protein. The size field is filled for only some rows; it gives once, few, many or a size class.

.,TRBJ1-2,TRBV6-2/TRBV6-3,CASSYSGKTYGYTF
.,TRBJ1-2,TRBV10-3,CAISEAGGSSGYTF
.,TRBJ1-1,TRBV12-3/TRBV12-4,CASSTGLGEAFF
.,TRBJ2-3,TRBV11-3,CASSFTGGKSDTQYF
.,TRBJ1-3,TRBV5-1,CASSNGTALSGNTIYF
.,TRBJ2-5,TRBV4-2,CASSRTGWETQYF
.,TRBJ1-5,TRBV19,CAIGTGINQPQHF
.,TRBJ1-2,TRBV6-2/TRBV6-3,CASSYASGFNYGYTF
.,TRBJ2-7,TRBV21-1,CASSKVGDSVLYEQYF
.,TRBJ2-1,TRBV5-4,CASSLAGDSYNEQFF
.,TRBJ2-7,TRBV12-3/TRBV12-4,CASSWGEGDEQYF
.,TRBJ1-3,TRBV7-2,CASSLGDSSGNTIYF
.,TRBJ2-5,TRBV24-1,CATSDWGAGAQETQYF
.,TRBJ2-3,TRBV10-3,CAIRGTSGLTDTQYF
.,TRBJ2-5,TRBV30,CAWSVLAGVGETQYF
.,TRBJ2-5,TRBV7-2,CASSLFRDRGKETQYF
.,TRBJ1-2,TRBV19,CASATQGADYGYTF
.,TRBJ1-6,TRBV7-2,CASSPSGGINSPLHF
.,TRBJ2-3,TRBV11-3,CASSRVTSGVDTQYF
.,TRBJ2-3,TRBV5-5,CASSFITGTGVDTQYF
.,TRBJ2-1,TRBV27,CASSTIPHGGVAGDYNEQFF
.,TRBJ2-5,TRBV28,CASFSGGSETQYF
.,TRBJ2-7,TRBV13,CASSLGTGEYEQYF
.,TRBJ1-2,TRBV4-3,CASSQDQGTSYGYTF
.,TRBJ1-5,TRBV18,CASSPATGGTQPQHF
.,TRBJ1-4,TRBV7-8,CASSPEEGEKLFF
.,TRBJ1-1,TRBV28,CASSFSGMTGEAFF
.,TRBJ1-1,TRBV12-3/TRBV12-4,CASSLTGYTEAFF
once,TRBJ2-2,TRBV2,CASGGGEYTGELFF
.,TRBJ2-1,TRBV5-1,CASSALTSYNEQFF
.,TRBJ2-7,TRBV5-1,CASSLEGQGVQYF
.,TRBJ1-1,TRBV19,CASGGGQGSTEAFF
.,TRBJ1-5,TRBV28,CASRWTGGRHQPQHF
.,TRBJ1-4,TRBV7-2,CASSPGDRDNEKLFF
.,TRBJ2-3,TRBV3-1/TRBV3-2,CASRVRVRTQYF
few,TRBJ2-3,TRBV19,CASLSPTSGTPHTQYF
.,TRBJ2-7,TRBV5-6,CASSLGHFAYEQYF
.,TRBJ1-5,TRBV12-3/TRBV12-4,CASMAVPSQPQHF
.,TRBJ2-5,TRBV2,CASSEGNRVETQYF
.,TRBJ2-5,TRBV2,CASSFSTGTGEETQYF
.,TRBJ1-6,TRBV19,CASSDRSNSPLHF
.,TRBJ2-7,TRBV27,CASSFSPSYEQYF
.,TRBJ1-5,TRBV3-1/TRBV3-2,CASSRNRADQPQHF
.,TRBJ2-7,TRBV27,CASRNSYEQYF
.,TRBJ1-1,TRBV28,CASSLYGTRGAFF
.,TRBJ1-5,TRBV7-8,CASSSTENQPQHF
few,TRBJ2-7,TRBV18,CASSPGGSRYEQYF
.,TRBJ1-2,TRBV2,CASSERGTGVLGYTF
.,TRBJ1-3,TRBV24-1,CATSATGDGNTIYF
.,TRBJ1-4,TRBV2,CASRWGATNEKLFF
.,TRBJ1-5,TRBV5-5,CASSFWTKSNQPQHF
.,TRBJ2-5,TRBV12-3/TRBV12-4,CASSRLAWTQYF
.,TRBJ2-7,TRBV23-1,CASSLPADRAYEQYF
.,TRBJ1-4,TRBV15,CATSRDRGGYNEKLFF
.,TRBJ2-2,TRBV11-3,CASSLGPLSGPGELFF
once,TRBJ1-1,TRBV2,CASSRRTGGMGEAFF
few,TRBJ2-2,TRBV4-1,CASSRGLAGASGELFF